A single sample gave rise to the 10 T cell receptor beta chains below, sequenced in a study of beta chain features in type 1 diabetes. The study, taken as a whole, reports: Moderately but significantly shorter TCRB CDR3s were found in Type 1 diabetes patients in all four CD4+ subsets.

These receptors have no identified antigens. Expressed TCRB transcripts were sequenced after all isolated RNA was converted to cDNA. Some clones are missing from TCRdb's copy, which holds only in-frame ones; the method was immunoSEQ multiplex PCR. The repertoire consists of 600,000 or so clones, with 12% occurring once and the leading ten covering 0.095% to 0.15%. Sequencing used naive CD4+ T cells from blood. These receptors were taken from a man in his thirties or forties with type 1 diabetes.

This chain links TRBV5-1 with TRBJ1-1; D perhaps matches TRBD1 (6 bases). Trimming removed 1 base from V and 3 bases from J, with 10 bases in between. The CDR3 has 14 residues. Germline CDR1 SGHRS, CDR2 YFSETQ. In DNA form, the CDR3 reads TGCGCCAGCAGCTTGAAGGGGGGTGACACTGAAGCTTTCTTT. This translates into CASSLKGGDTEAFF.

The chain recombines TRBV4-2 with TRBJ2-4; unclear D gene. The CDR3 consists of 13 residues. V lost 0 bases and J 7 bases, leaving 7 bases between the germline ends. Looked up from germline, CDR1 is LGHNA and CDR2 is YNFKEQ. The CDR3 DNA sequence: TGTGCCAGCAGCCAAGATCCGGCCAACATTCAGTACTTC. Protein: CASSQDPANIQYF.

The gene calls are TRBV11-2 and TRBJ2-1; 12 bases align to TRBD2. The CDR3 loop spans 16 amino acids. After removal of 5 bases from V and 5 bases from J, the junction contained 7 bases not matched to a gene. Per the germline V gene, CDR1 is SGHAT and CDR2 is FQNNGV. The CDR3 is CASSPSLAGGHNEQFF. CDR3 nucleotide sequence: TGTGCCAGCAGCCCATCACTAGCGGGGGGTCACAATGAGCAGTTCTTC.

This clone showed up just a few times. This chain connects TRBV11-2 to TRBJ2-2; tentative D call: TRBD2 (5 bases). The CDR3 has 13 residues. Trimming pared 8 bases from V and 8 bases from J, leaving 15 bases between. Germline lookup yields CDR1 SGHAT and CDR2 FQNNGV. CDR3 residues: CASANAGLGELFF. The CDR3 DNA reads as TGTGCCAGCGCAAATGCGGGTTTGGGGGAGCTGTTTTTT.

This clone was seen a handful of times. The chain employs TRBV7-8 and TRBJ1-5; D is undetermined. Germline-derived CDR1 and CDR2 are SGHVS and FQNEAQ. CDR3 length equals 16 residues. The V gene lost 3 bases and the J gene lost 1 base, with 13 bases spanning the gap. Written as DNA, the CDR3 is TGTGCCAGCAGCTTCCTTACCATGTCAAGCAATCAGCCCCAGCATTTT. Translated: CASSFLTMSSNQPQHF.

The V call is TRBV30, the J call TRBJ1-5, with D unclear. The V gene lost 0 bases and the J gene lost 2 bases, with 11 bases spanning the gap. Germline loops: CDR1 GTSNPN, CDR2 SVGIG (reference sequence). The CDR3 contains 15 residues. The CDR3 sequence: CAWSVQGIRNQPQHF. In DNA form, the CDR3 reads TGTGCCTGGAGTGTGCAAGGGATACGCAATCAGCCCCAGCATTTT.

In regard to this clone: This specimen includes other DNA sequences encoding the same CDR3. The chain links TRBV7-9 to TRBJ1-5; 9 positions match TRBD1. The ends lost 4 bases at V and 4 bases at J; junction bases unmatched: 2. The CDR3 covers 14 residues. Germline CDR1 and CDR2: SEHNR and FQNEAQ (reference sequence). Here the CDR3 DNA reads TGTGCCAGCAGCTCTGGACAGGGGAATCAGCCCCAGCATTTT. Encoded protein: CASSSGQGNQPQHF. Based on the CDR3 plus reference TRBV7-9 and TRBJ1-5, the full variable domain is DTGVSQNPRHKITKRGQNVTFRCDPISEHNRLYWYRQTLGQGPEFLTYFQNEAQLEKSRLLSDRFSAERPKGSFSTLEIQRTEQGDSAMYLCASSSGQGNQPQHFGDGTRLSIL.

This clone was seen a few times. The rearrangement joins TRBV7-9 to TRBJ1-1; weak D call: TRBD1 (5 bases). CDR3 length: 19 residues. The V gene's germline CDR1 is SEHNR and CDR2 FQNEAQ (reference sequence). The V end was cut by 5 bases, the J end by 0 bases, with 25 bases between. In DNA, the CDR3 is TGTGCCAGCAGCCCCGCGTCCCCTGGGGCACATTCTGTGAACACTGAAGCTTTCTTT. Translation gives CASSPASPGAHSVNTEAFF.

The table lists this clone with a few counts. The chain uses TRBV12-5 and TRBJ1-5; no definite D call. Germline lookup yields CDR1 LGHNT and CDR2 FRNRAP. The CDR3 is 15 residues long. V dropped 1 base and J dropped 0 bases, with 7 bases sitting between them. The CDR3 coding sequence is TGTGCTAGTGGTTTGGGGACGGATAGCAATCAGCCCCAGCATTTT. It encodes CASGLGTDSNQPQHF.

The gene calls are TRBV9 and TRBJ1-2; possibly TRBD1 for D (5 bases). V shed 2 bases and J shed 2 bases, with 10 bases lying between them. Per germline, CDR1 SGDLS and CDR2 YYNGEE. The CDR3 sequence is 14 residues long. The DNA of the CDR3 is TGTGCCAGCAGCGTTAGACAGACAAACTATGGCTACACCTTC. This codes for CASSVRQTNYGYTF.